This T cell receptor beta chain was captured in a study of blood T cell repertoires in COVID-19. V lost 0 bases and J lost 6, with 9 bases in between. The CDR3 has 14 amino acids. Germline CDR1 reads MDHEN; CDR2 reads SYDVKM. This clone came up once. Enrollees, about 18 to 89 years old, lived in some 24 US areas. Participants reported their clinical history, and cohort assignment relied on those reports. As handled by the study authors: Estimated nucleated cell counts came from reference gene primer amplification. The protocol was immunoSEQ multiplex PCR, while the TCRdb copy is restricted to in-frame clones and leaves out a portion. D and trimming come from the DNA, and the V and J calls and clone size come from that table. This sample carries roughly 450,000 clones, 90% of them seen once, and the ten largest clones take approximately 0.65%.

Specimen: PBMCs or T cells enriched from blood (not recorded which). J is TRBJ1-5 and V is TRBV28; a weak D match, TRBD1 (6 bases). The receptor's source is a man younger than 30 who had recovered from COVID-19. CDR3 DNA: TGTGCCAGCAGTTTATGGACAGGAGGTCAGCCCCAGCATTTT. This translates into CASSLWTGGQPQHF.